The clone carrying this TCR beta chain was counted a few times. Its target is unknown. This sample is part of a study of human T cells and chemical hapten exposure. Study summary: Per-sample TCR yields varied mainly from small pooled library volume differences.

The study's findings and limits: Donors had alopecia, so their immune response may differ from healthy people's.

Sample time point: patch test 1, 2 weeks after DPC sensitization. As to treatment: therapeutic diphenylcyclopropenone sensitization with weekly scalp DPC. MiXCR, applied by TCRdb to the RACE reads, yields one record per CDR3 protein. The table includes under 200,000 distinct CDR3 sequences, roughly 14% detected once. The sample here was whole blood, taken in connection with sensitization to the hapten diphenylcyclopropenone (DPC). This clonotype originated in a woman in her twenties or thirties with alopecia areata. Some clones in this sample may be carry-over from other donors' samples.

CDR3 sequence reads: CASSPSQGEQPQHF. CDR3 nucleotide sequence: TGTGCCAGCAGTCCCTCGCAGGGGGAACAGCCCCAGCATTTT. The chain recombines TRBV28 with TRBJ1-5; TRBD1 aligns across 7 bases. Per germline, CDR1 MDHEN and CDR2 SYDVKM. J was trimmed by 7 bases and V by 5 bases; bases with no gene match: 8. The length of the CDR3 is 14 residues.